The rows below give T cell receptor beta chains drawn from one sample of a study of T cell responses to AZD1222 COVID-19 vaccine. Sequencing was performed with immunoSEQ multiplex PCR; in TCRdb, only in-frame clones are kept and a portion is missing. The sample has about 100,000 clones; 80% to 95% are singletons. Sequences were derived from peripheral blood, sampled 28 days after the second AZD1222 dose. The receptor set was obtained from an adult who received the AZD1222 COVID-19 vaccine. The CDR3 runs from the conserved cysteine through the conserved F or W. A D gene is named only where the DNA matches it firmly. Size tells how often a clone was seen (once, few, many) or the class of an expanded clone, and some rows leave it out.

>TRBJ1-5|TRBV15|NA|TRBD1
CATSRDRAGTGINQPQHF
TGTGCCACCAGCAGAGATCGGGCCGGGACAGGGATCAATCAGCCCCAGCATTTT
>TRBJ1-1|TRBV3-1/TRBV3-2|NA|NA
CASSQDTGSTEAFF
TGTGCCAGCAGCCAAGATACGGGGTCCACTGAAGCTTTCTTT
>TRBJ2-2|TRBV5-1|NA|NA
CASRGASTGELFF
TGCGCCAGCAGGGGGGCCAGCACCGGGGAGCTGTTTTTT
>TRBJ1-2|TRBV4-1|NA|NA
CASSQLAGVTGSSGYTF
TGCGCCAGCAGCCAACTGGCAGGAGTAACAGGGTCGTCGGGCTACACCTTC
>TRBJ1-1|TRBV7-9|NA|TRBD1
CASSTEQGASNTEAFF
TGTGCCAGCAGCACTGAACAGGGGGCCTCGAACACTGAAGCTTTCTTT
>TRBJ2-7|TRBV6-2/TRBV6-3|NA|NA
CASSQPGAPQVYEQYF
TGTGCCAGCAGTCAACCAGGGGCCCCCCAGGTCTACGAGCAGTACTTC
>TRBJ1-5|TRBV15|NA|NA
CATSRDTTDQPQHF
TGTGCCACCAGCAGAGATACTACAGATCAGCCCCAGCATTTT
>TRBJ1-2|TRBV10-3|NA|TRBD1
CAISEGGQGAIGYTF
TGTGCCATCAGTGAAGGGGGACAGGGGGCTATAGGCTACACCTTC
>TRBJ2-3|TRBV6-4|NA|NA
CASSDDSCLAFPDTQYF
TGTGCCAGCAGTGACGATTCTTGTTTAGCTTTCCCAGATACGCAGTATTTT
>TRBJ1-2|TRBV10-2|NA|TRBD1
CASRATGGDYGYTF
TGCGCCAGCAGAGCAACAGGGGGCGACTATGGCTACACCTTC
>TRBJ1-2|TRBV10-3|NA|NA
CAISEDRPYGYTF
TGTGCCATCAGTGAGGACAGACCCTATGGCTACACCTTC
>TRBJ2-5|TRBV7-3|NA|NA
CASSLTYQETQYF
TGTGCCAGCAGCTTAACATACCAAGAGACCCAGTACTTC
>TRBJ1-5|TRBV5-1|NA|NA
CASSLWPENQPQHF
TGCGCCAGCAGCTTGTGGCCAGAAAATCAGCCCCAGCATTTT
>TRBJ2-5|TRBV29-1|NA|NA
CSVQLRVYQETQYF
TGCAGCGTTCAACTCCGAGTGTACCAAGAGACCCAGTACTTC
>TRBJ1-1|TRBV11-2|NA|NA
CASSSPRAGTEAFF
TGTGCCAGCAGCTCACCCAGGGCGGGCACTGAAGCTTTCTTT
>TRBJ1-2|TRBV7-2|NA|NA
CASSSTTGLLLYGYTF
TGTGCCAGCAGCTCCACGACGGGACTCCTTCTGTATGGCTACACCTTC
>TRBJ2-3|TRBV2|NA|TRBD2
CASSPGGAGDTDTQYF
TGTGCCAGCTCCCCCGGGGGGGCGGGAGATACAGATACGCAGTATTTT
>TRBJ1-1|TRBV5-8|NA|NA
CASSLVRVGATEAFF
TGTGCCAGCAGCTTGGTCCGGGTTGGGGCCACTGAAGCTTTCTTT
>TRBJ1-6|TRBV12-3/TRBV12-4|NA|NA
CASGGRGNSPLHF
TGTGCCAGCGGGGGCCGGGGTAATTCACCCCTCCACTTT
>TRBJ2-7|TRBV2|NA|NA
CASSDRGPNEQYF
TGTGCCAGCAGTGATAGGGGCCCTAACGAGCAGTACTTC
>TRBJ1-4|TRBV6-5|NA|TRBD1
CASRDSGTAIEKLFF
TGTGCCAGCAGGGACTCCGGGACAGCTATTGAAAAACTGTTTTTT
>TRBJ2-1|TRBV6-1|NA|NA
CASSDQTEYNEQFF
TGTGCCAGCAGTGACCAGACAGAATACAATGAGCAGTTCTTC
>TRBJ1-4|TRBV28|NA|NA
CASEKGGATNEKLFF
TGTGCCAGCGAAAAAGGAGGGGCAACTAATGAAAAACTGTTTTTT
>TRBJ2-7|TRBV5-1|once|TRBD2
CASSDRPGLAGAYEQYF
TGCGCCAGCAGCGACCGGCCGGGACTAGCGGGGGCCTACGAGCAGTACTTC
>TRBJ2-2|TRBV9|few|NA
CASSVGASVEPGELFF
TGTGCCAGCAGCGTAGGGGCTAGCGTGGAGCCCGGGGAGCTGTTTTTT
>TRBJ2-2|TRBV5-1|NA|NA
CASSLGQGSTGELFF
TGCGCCAGCAGCTTGGGCCAGGGGAGCACCGGGGAGCTGTTTTTT
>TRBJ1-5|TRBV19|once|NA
CASRTTGISNQPQHF
TGTGCCAGTAGGACCACAGGGATTAGCAATCAGCCCCAGCATTTT
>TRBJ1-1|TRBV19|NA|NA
CASSIDSANTEAFF
TGTGCCAGTAGTATAGATTCAGCGAACACTGAAGCTTTCTTT
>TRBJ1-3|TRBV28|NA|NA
CASSSGGKGNTIYF
TGTGCCAGCAGTTCCGGGGGTAAGGGAAACACCATATATTTT